This TCR beta chain was profiled in a study of blood T cell repertoires in COVID-19. Turning to the study itself: There were acute and convalescent COVID-19 samples, and they came from the United States, Italy and Spain.

The CDR3 has 14 amino acids. Germline V gene sequence: CDR1 MDHEN, CDR2 SYDVKM. Losses at the gene ends were 7 bases for V and 3 bases for J; bases not matched to a gene: 9. In the original processing: Nucleated cell number was recorded as an estimate derived from reference gene primer amplification. Measured with immunoSEQ multiplex PCR; TCRdb has only the in-frame clones, and not every one. The D gene and trimming were derived from the DNA, and the V and J assignments and clone size from that table. The repertoire includes tens of thousands of clones, 80% to 85% of them detected once, and around 30% sits in the top ten.

The sequencing sample was made of peripheral blood. The V gene is TRBV28, the J gene TRBJ2-7, with 7 bases aligning to TRBD1. This sequence originates from a human donor in a cohort sampled during active COVID-19. The CDR3 protein is CASTQPGTVYEQYF. CDR3 coding DNA: TGTGCCAGCACCCAGCCCGGGACAGTCTACGAGCAGTACTTC.